The 20 T cell receptor beta chains listed next were all sequenced from one sample in a study of blood T cell repertoires in COVID-19. Sequencing was performed with immunoSEQ multiplex PCR; in TCRdb, only in-frame clones are kept and a portion is missing. Of over 250,000 clones in the sample, around 89% were seen once. The material sequenced was peripheral blood. The origin of the receptors is a woman aged 55-70 years with acute or convalescent COVID-19.

The V gene is TRBV3-1 (or the pseudogene TRBV3-2), the J gene TRBJ1-2, with D possibly TRBD1 on 5 matching bases. V lost 4 bases, J lost 4 bases, and 7 bases lay in between. CDR3 length equals 12 residues. Germline V lookup: CDR1 LGHDT, CDR2 YNNKEL (reference sequence). The CDR3 is CASSLQGYGYTF. The CDR3 coding sequence is TGTGCCAGCAGCCTTCAGGGCTATGGCTACACCTTC.

The chain couples TRBV9 to TRBJ2-1; 10 bases are a match to TRBD1. The CDR3 sequence is 15 residues long. CDR1 and CDR2 (germline): SGDLS, YYNGEE. V was pared by 4 bases and J by 6 bases, with 7 bases of the junction left unmatched. This CDR3 reads CASSPRDRGANEQFF. In nucleotides, the CDR3 is TGTGCCAGCAGCCCCCGGGACAGGGGAGCCAATGAGCAGTTCTTC.

The chain employs TRBV7-9 and TRBJ1-6; 7 bases align to TRBD1. The CDR3 contains 15 residues. After removal of 4 bases from V and 6 bases from J, the junction contained 6 bases not matched to a gene. Germline V gene data show CDR1 as SEHNR and CDR2 as FQNEAQ (reference sequence). CDR3 sequence (DNA): TGTGCCAGCAGCTCGCAGGCAGGGGGTAATTCACCCCTCCACTTT. Translating it yields CASSSQAGGNSPLHF. The complete variable domain, with remaining parts taken from reference TRBV7-9 and TRBJ1-6, reads DTGVSQNPRHKITKRGQNVTFRCDPISEHNRLYWYRQTLGQGPEFLTYFQNEAQLEKSRLLSDRFSAERPKGSFSTLEIQRTEQGDSAMYLCASSSQAGGNSPLHFGNGTRLTVT.

J is TRBJ2-3 and V is TRBV9; tentative D call: TRBD2 (6 bases). CDR1 and CDR2 from the germline V gene are SGDLS and YYNGEE. V was shortened by 4 bases and J by 4 bases, with 16 bases between the two germline ends. The CDR3 consists of 15 residues. CDR3 loop: CASSTRDSVSDTQYF. The CDR3 DNA reads as TGTGCCAGCAGCACCCGGGACTCTGTATCAGATACGCAGTATTTT.

Written as DNA, the CDR3 is TGTGCCAGCAGGAGTGGTACAGGGCAAGCTGGGGCCAACGTCCTGACTTTC. Its translation is CASRSGTGQAGANVLTF. The chain employs TRBV2 and TRBJ2-6; TRBD1 is a possible D gene (6 bases). CDR1 and CDR2 from the germline V gene are SNHLY and FYNNEI. The CDR3 runs to 17 residues. Deletions cut 6 bases from V and 2 bases from J, with 17 bases between.

This chain's CDR3 is CASSKGQGVTNTQYF. As DNA, the CDR3 is TGTGCCAGCAGCAAAGGACAGGGGGTAACGAATACGCAGTATTTT. The genes are TRBV6-5 and TRBJ2-3, with TRBD1 identical over 10 bases. CDR3 length equals 15 residues. Unmatched junction bases numbered 10, after V lost 6 bases and J lost 7 bases. Germline lookup yields CDR1 MNHEY and CDR2 SVGAGI.

This chain joins TRBV6-5 and TRBJ1-5; the D is unclear. Germline lookup yields CDR1 MNHEY and CDR2 SVGAGI. This CDR3 contains 14 residues. The germline V and J ends were trimmed by 4 bases and 4 bases, with 11 bases remaining between them. In DNA form, the CDR3 reads TGTGCCAGCAGTTCCATCCGGGGAAATCAGCCCCAGCATTTT. Translating gives CASSSIRGNQPQHF.

The chain links TRBV28 to TRBJ1-5, with D maybe TRBD1 (5 bases). This CDR3 region has 16 residues. With 6 bases removed from V and 5 bases from J, the gap between germline ends came to 20 bases. Germline V gene sequence: CDR1 MDHEN, CDR2 SYDVKM. CDR3 in amino acids: CASSQTVLITHQPQHF. In DNA form, the CDR3 reads TGTGCCAGCAGCCAGACAGTTCTTATAACCCATCAGCCCCAGCATTTT. The full variable domain, rest sourced from reference TRBV28 and TRBJ1-5, is DVKVTQSSRYLVKRTGEKVFLECVQDMDHENMFWYRQDPGLGLRLIYFSYDVKMKEKGDIPEGYSVSREKKERFSLILESASTNQTSMYLCASSQTVLITHQPQHFGDGTRLSIL.

This chain links TRBV18 with TRBJ2-3; 11 nucleotides line up with TRBD1. The germline V gene encodes CDR1 KGHSH and CDR2 LQKENI. This CDR3 has 17 amino acids. The trim removed 3 bases at V and 1 base at J, leaving 6 bases unmatched. This CDR3 is CASSPRTGGIGTDTQYF. The CDR3 DNA follows: TGTGCCAGCTCACCCAGGACAGGGGGCATTGGCACAGATACGCAGTATTTT.

J is TRBJ2-1 and V is TRBV25-1, with 7 bases that match TRBD1. The CDR3 totals 17 residues. Germline trimming cut 4 bases from V and 4 bases from J; bases unmatched to any gene: 13. CDR1 is MGHDK and CDR2 is SYGVNS in the germline V gene. CDR3 sequence (DNA): TGTGCCAGCAGTGTCCTCCAAACAGGGGTGGGGTACAATGAGCAGTTCTTC. Translated: CASSVLQTGVGYNEQFF.

The rearrangement links TRBV19 to TRBJ1-2; D perhaps matches TRBD1 (6 bases). The ends were cut back, 5 bases at V and 5 bases at J, with 12 bases in the middle. Germline V gene lookup returns CDR1 LNHDA and CDR2 SQIVND (reference sequence). This CDR3 spans 13 amino acids. CDR3 nucleotide sequence: TGTGCCAGTAGTTTCGGACAGAATTATGGCTACACCTTC. Translated: CASSFGQNYGYTF.

V gene TRBV4-3 combines with J gene TRBJ1-6; the match to TRBD1 covers 8 bases. The CDR3 length is 15 residues. V lost 2 bases to trimming and J lost 10 bases; unmatched junction nucleotides: 7. From germline, CDR1 is LGHNA and CDR2 YSLEER. The CDR3, as DNA: TGCGCCAGCAGCCAAACGGACAGGGTGGACTCACCCCTCCACTTT. Its translation is CASSQTDRVDSPLHF.

The chain carries TRBV19 and TRBJ1-1; 10 positions match TRBD1. The CDR3 spans 16 residues. The V gene's germline CDR1 is LNHDA and CDR2 SQIVND (reference sequence). V shed 7 bases and J 6 bases; nucleotides not matched to a gene: 14. CDR3 loop: CASIPEDRGNVAEAFF. CDR3 DNA sequence: TGTGCCAGTATCCCGGAGGACAGGGGGAATGTGGCTGAAGCTTTCTTT. Combining the CDR3 with reference TRBV19 and TRBJ1-1 gives the whole variable domain DGGITQSPKYLFRKEGQNVTLSCEQNLNHDAMYWYRQDPGQGLRLIYYSQIVNDFQKGDIAEGYSVSREKKESFPLTVTSAQKNPTAFYLCASIPEDRGNVAEAFFGQGTRLTVV.

CDR3 nucleotides: TGTGCCAGCAGCGGCGGACTAGCGGGGGAGACAGATACGCAGTATTTT. This translates into CASSGGLAGETDTQYF. V is TRBV7-3 and J is TRBJ2-3, with 13 bases that match TRBD2. V was clipped by 5 bases and J by 3 bases; unmatched bases: 5. Germline CDR1 and CDR2: SGHTA and FQGTGA. This CDR3 has 16 amino acids.

The DNA for the CDR3 is TGTGCCAGCAGCTTAGAACAGGGTAGTGAAGCTTTCTTT. It specifies CASSLEQGSEAFF. The genes are TRBV11-3 and TRBJ1-1, with D possibly matching TRBD1 (6 bases). The V and J ends lost 0 bases and 7 bases respectively, with 9 bases between them. This CDR3 has 13 residues. The V gene's germline CDR1 is SGHNT and CDR2 YENEEA.

Notes on this clone: One end of the junction does not line up with germline, which may come from a read error. The chain joins TRBV3-1 (or the pseudogene TRBV3-2) to TRBJ2-1; 14 nucleotides align to TRBD2. Per germline, CDR1 LGHDT and CDR2 YNNKEL (reference sequence). The CDR3 runs to 13 residues. The CDR3 loop is CASSRTSGGSRIF. The CDR3 DNA reads TGTGCCAGCAGTCGGACTAGCGGGGGGTCAAGAATCTTC.

The V and J genes are TRBV19 and TRBJ1-2, with TRBD1 as a possible D gene (5 bases). Germline V gene data show CDR1 as LNHDA and CDR2 as SQIVND (reference sequence). The germline V and J ends were trimmed by 6 bases and 8 bases, with 16 bases remaining between them. The CDR3 runs to 13 residues. The chain's CDR3 is CASRKRGGYGYTF. The CDR3 DNA reads TGTGCCAGTAGAAAAAGGGGCGGATACGGCTACACCTTC. Full variable domain (remainder filled in from reference TRBV19 and TRBJ1-2): DGGITQSPKYLFRKEGQNVTLSCEQNLNHDAMYWYRQDPGQGLRLIYYSQIVNDFQKGDIAEGYSVSREKKESFPLTVTSAQKNPTAFYLCASRKRGGYGYTFGSGTRLTVV.

The rearrangement uses TRBV3-1 (or the pseudogene TRBV3-2) and TRBJ2-1, with 8 bases matching TRBD2. Trimming at V came to 4 bases and at J to 5 bases, leaving 13 bases not matched to a gene. The CDR3 consists of 17 residues. Germline V gives CDR1 LGHDT, CDR2 YNNKEL (reference sequence). The CDR3 protein is CASSRPGTSLTNNEQFF. The CDR3 DNA reads as TGTGCCAGCAGCCGGCCAGGGACTAGTTTAACCAACAATGAGCAGTTCTTC.

The chain joins TRBV5-5 to TRBJ1-1; D uncertain. This CDR3 has 17 amino acids. Germline V lookup: CDR1 SGHKS, CDR2 YYEKEE (reference sequence). V lost 0 bases and J 5 bases, leaving 20 bases between the germline ends. The CDR3 DNA reads TGTGCCAGCAGCTTGGGCGGACTGCCTCCGGGAGGGACTGAAGCTTTCTTT. It codes for CASSLGGLPPGGTEAFF.

Only a few counts were recorded for this clone. The rearrangement uses TRBV4-3 and TRBJ2-1, with TRBD1 as a possible D gene (6 bases). The CDR3 length is 15 residues. Germline CDR1 is LGHNA and CDR2 is YSLEER. Between the trimmed V and J ends, which lost 0 bases and 4 bases, there was a span of 10 bases. The CDR3 DNA sequence: TGCGCCAGCAGCCAAGATCGCAGGGGTTACAATGAGCAGTTCTTC. It codes for CASSQDRRGYNEQFF.